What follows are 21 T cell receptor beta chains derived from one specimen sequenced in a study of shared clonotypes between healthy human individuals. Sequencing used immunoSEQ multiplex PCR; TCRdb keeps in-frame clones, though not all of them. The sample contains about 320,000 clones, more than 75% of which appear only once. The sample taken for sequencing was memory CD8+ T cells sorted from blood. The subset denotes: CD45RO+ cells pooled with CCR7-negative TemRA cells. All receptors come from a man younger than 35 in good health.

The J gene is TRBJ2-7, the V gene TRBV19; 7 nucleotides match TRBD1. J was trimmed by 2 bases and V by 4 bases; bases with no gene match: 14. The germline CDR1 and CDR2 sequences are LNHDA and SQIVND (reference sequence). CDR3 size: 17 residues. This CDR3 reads CASSSSGTVFKPYEQYF. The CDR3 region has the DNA TGTGCCAGTAGTAGTTCCGGGACAGTCTTCAAGCCCTACGAGCAGTACTTC.

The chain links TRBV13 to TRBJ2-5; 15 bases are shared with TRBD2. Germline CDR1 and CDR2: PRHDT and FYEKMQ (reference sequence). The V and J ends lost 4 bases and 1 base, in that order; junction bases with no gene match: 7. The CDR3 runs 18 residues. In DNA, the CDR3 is TGTGCCAGCAGCTCAGGACTAGCGGGGGGGCTGGGCCAAGAGACCCAGTACTTC. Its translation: CASSSGLAGGLGQETQYF.

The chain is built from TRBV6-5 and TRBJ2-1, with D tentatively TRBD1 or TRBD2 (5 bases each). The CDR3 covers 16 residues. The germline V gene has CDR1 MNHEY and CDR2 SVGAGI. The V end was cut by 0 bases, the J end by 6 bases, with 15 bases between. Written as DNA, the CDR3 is TGTGCCAGCAGTTACTCAGTGGGGGAGACCATCAATGAGCAGTTCTTC. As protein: CASSYSVGETINEQFF.

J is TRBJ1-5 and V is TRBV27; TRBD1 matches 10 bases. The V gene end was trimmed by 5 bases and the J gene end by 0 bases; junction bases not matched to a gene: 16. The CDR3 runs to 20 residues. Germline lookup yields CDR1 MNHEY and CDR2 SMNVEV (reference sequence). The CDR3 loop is CASSPRLGTGDGHSNQPQHF. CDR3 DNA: TGTGCCAGCAGTCCTCGATTGGGGACAGGGGACGGTCATAGCAATCAGCCCCAGCATTTT.

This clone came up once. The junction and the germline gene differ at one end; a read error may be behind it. CDR3 in DNA: TGTGCCAGCAGCTTGGGGGAGCCAGGATCCTATGGCTACATCTTC. This codes for CASSLGEPGSYGYIF. V is TRBV5-5 and J is TRBJ1-2; no clear D gene. This CDR3 has 15 amino acids. From germline, CDR1 is SGHKS and CDR2 YYEKEE (reference sequence).

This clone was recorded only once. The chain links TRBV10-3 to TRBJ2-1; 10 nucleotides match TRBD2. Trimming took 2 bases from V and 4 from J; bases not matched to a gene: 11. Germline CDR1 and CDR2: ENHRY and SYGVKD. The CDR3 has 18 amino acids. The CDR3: CAISEGHGTSERYNEQFF. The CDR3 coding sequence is TGTGCCATCAGTGAGGGGCACGGGACTAGCGAGCGGTACAATGAGCAGTTCTTC.

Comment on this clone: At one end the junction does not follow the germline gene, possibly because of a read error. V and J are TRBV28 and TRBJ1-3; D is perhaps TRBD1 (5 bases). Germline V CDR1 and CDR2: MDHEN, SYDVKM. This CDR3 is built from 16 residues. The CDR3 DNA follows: TGTTCCAGCAGTTTATTACGACAGTCCTCTGGAAACACCATATATTTT. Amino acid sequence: CSSSLLRQSSGNTIYF.

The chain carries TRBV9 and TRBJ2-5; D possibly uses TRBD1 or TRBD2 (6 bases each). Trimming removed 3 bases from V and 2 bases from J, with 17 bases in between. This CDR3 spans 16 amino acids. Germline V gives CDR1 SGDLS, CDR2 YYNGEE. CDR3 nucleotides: TGTGCCAGCAGCGGACTCCTAGGGGGGATTCAAGAGACCCAGTACTTC. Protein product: CASSGLLGGIQETQYF.

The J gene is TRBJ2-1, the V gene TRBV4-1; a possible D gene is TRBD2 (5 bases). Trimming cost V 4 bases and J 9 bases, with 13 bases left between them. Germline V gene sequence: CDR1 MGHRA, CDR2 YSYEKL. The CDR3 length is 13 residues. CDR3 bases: TGCGCCAGCAGCCTCGACGGGGAATCTGAGCAGTTCTTC. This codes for CASSLDGESEQFF.

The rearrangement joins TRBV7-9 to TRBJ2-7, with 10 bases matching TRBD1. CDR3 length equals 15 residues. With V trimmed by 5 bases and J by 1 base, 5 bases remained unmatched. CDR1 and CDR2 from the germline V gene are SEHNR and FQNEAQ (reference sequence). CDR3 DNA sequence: TGTGCCAGCAGCCCAGTGGGACAGGGGTCCTACGAGCAGTACTTC. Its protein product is CASSPVGQGSYEQYF.

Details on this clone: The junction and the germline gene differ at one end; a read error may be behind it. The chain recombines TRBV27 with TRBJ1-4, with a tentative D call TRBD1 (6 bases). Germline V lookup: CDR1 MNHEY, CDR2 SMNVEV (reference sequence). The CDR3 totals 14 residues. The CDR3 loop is CASSFLRQAEKRIF. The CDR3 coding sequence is TGTGCCAGCAGTTTTCTTCGACAGGCTGAAAAACGGATTTTT.

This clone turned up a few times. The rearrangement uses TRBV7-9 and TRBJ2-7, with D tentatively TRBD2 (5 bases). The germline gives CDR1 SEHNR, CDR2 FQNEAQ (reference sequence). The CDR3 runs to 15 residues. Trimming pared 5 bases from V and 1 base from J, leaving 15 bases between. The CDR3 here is CASSPQSGQSYEQYF. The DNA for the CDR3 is TGTGCCAGCAGCCCGCAGAGCGGCCAGTCCTACGAGCAGTACTTC. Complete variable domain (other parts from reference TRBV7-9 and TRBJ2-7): DTGVSQNPRHKITKRGQNVTFRCDPISEHNRLYWYRQTLGQGPEFLTYFQNEAQLEKSRLLSDRFSAERPKGSFSTLEIQRTEQGDSAMYLCASSPQSGQSYEQYFGPGTRLTVT.

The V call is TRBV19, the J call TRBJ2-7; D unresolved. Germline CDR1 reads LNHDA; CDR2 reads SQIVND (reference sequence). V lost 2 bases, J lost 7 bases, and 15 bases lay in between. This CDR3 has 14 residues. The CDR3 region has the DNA TGTGCCAGTAGTATAAAAATTTCCTACGTGGAGCAGTACTTC. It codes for CASSIKISYVEQYF. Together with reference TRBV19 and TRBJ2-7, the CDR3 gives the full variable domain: DGGITQSPKYLFRKEGQNVTLSCEQNLNHDAMYWYRQDPGQGLRLIYYSQIVNDFQKGDIAEGYSVSREKKESFPLTVTSAQKNPTAFYLCASSIKISYVEQYFGPGTRLTVT.

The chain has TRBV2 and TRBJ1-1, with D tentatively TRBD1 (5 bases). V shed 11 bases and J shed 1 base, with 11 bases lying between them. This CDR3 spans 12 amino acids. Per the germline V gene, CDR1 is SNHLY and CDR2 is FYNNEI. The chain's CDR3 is CAEVQGNTEAFF. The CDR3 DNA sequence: TGTGCCGAGGTGCAGGGGAACACTGAAGCTTTCTTT. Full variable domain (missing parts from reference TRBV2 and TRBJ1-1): EPEVTQTPSHQVTQMGQEVILRCVPISNHLYFYWYRQILGQKVEFLVSFYNNEISEKSEIFDDQFSVERPDGSNFTLKIRSTKLEDSAMYFCAEVQGNTEAFFGQGTRLTVV.

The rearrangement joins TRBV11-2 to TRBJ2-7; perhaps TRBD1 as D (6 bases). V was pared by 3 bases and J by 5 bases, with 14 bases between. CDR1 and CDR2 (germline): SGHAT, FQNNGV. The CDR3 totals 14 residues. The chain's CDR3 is CASSLYRVFHEQYF. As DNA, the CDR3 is TGTGCCAGCAGCTTGTACAGGGTATTCCACGAGCAGTACTTC.

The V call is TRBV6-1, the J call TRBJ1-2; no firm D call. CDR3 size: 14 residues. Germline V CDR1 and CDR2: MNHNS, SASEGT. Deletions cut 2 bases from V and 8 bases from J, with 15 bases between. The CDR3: CASSEWHLSTGYTF. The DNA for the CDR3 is TGTGCCAGCAGTGAATGGCATCTCTCTACCGGCTACACCTTC.

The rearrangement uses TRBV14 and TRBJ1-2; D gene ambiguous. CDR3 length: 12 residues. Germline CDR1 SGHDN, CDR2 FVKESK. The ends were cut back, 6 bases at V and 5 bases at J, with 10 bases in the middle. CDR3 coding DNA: TGTGCCAGCAGGTCGGAAGAATATGGCTACACCTTC. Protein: CASRSEEYGYTF. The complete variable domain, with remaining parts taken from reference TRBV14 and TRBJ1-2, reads EAGVTQFPSHSVIEKGQTVTLRCDPISGHDNLYWYRRVMGKEIKFLLHFVKESKQDESGMPNNRFLAERTGGTYSTLKVQPAELEDSGVYFCASRSEEYGYTFGSGTRLTVV.

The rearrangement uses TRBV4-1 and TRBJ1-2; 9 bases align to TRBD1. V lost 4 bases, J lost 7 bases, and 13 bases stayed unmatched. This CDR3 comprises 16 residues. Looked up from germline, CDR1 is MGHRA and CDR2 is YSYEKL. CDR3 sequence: CASSLIFRDRVGGYTF. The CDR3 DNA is TGCGCCAGCAGCCTTATATTCCGGGACAGGGTGGGTGGCTACACCTTC.

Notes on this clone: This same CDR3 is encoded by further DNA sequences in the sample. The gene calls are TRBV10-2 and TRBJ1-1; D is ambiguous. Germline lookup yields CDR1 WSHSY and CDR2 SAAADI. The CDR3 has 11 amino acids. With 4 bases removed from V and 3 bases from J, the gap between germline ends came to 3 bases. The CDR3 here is CASSGDTEAFF. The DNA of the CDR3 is TGCGCCAGCAGTGGAGACACTGAAGCTTTCTTT.

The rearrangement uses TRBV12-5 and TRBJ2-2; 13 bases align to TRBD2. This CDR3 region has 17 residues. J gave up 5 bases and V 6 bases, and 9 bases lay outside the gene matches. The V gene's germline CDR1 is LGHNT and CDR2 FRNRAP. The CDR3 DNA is TGTGCTAGTGGCACCGGACTAGCGGGAGCCGGGACCGGGGAGCTGTTTTTT. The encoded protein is CASGTGLAGAGTGELFF.

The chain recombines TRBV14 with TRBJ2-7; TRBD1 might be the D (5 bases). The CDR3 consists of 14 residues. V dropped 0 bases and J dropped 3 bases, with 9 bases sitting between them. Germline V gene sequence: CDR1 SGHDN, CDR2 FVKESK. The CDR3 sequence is CASSQEGQGYEQYF. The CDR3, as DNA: TGTGCCAGCAGCCAAGAAGGGCAGGGCTACGAGCAGTACTTC.